Following are 3 T cell receptor beta chains from one sample sequenced in a study of early T cells in non-severe SARS-CoV-2 infection (dated by TCRdb to about 2021). The library was produced with 5' RACE. Sequencing was carried out with a NextSeq 500. In TCRdb, the public reads were trimmed at Q25 with fastp and aligned with MiXCR, with productive beta chains retained. Each record represents a unique CDR3 protein, reported with the most common genes and DNA among its rows. Counted in this sample were around 86,000 distinct CDR3 sequences; roughly 14% of them appeared once. Together, the top ten hold about 0.58% of the sample. Sequences were obtained from whole blood. The receptors come from an adult who was a healthcare worker with PCR-confirmed SARS-CoV-2 infection or an uninfected control (not recorded which).

This clonotype was observed a few times. The V gene is TRBV29-1, the J gene TRBJ2-3, with a possible D match to TRBD2 (5 bases). Germline CDR1 reads SQVTM; CDR2 reads ANQGSEA. This CDR3 region has 13 residues. Trimming shortened V by 7 bases and J by 2 bases, and 13 bases separated the two germline ends. DNA of the CDR3: TGCAGCGCCAAGGGCGGACTCACAGATACGCAGTATTTT. Translation: CSAKGGLTDTQYF.

This clonotype was seen repeatedly, ten times or more. This chain links TRBV20-1 with TRBJ1-1, with D perhaps matching TRBD1 (5 bases). The V gene's germline CDR1 is DFQATT and CDR2 SNEGSKA (reference sequence). This CDR3 comprises 11 residues. Trimming took off 7 bases at V and 9 bases at J, with 15 bases between the two ends. The chain's CDR3 is CSGREEKKAFF. The CDR3 DNA follows: TGCAGTGGCAGGGAGGAGAAGAAAGCTTTCTTT.

In this sample, this clonotype turned up a few times. V gene TRBV19 combines with J gene TRBJ2-1, with D possibly called TRBD1 or TRBD2 (7 bases each). Trimming took off 1 base at V and 12 bases at J, with 16 bases between the two ends. Germline CDR1 and CDR2: LNHDA and SQIVND (reference sequence). The CDR3 extends over 14 amino acids. The CDR3 reads CASSIVRQGGGQFF. CDR3 DNA sequence: TGTGCCAGTAGTATAGTACGACAGGGCGGGGGGCAGTTCTTC.